These 24 T cell receptor beta chains originate from one sample sequenced in a study of blood T cell repertoires in COVID-19. The assay was immunoSEQ multiplex PCR, and TCRdb's table has in-frame clones only and misses some. Among approximately 97,000 clones, approximately 78% were seen once, and the ten largest hold 7.5% to 10%. Material for sequencing was peripheral blood. The receptors were sampled from a man between 60 and 75 years old with active or convalescent COVID-19.

In this sample, this clone turned up a few times. The rearrangement uses TRBV28 and TRBJ1-5, with D maybe TRBD1 (6 bases). V was shortened by 2 bases and J by 0 bases, with 11 bases between the two germline ends. Germline CDR1 and CDR2: MDHEN and SYDVKM. The CDR3 has 16 amino acids. The DNA for the CDR3 is TGTGCCAGCAGTTTACAGGGACACTTTAGCAATCAGCCCCAGCATTTT. Encoded protein: CASSLQGHFSNQPQHF.

This clone appeared once. The CDR3 DNA is TGTGCCAGCAGTTTGTCCGACAAAGAGACCCAGTACTTC. Its protein is CASSLSDKETQYF. The chain couples TRBV12-3 or TRBV12-4 to TRBJ2-5; the D is unclear. This CDR3 has 13 amino acids. Deletions cut 3 bases from V and 3 bases from J, with 8 bases between.

The CDR3 spells CASSLDPGGYGYTF. CDR3 DNA sequence: TGTGCCAGCAGCTTGGATCCAGGGGGTTATGGCTACACCTTC. J is TRBJ1-2 and V is TRBV5-4; 7 bases fit TRBD1. V was clipped by 0 bases and J by 5 bases; unmatched bases: 4. Germline V lookup: CDR1 SGHNT, CDR2 YYREEE (reference sequence). The CDR3 runs to 14 residues.

This sequence joins TRBV30 and TRBJ1-3, with a weak D call TRBD1 (5 bases). This CDR3 region has 15 residues. Germline-derived CDR1 and CDR2 are GTSNPN and SVGIG (reference sequence). Trimming cost V 1 base and J 4 bases, with 14 bases left between them. The CDR3 DNA follows: TGTGCCTGGAGTGAGGGAGGGGCGAGAGGAAACACCATATATTTT. This encodes CAWSEGGARGNTIYF.

The rearrangement uses TRBV9 and TRBJ2-1, with D possibly matching TRBD2 (6 bases). The length of the CDR3 is 15 residues. Germline V gives CDR1 SGDLS, CDR2 YYNGEE. V dropped 6 bases and J dropped 3 bases, with 16 bases sitting between them. The CDR3 loop reads CASTPGLANYNEQFF. The CDR3 DNA sequence: TGTGCCAGCACCCCAGGGCTAGCGAACTACAATGAGCAGTTCTTC.

This clone was seen once. The genes are TRBV11-3 and TRBJ2-5; 7 nucleotides line up with TRBD2. The CDR3 has 15 residues. CDR1 is SGHNT and CDR2 is YENEEA in the germline V gene. J lost 0 bases, V lost 5 bases, and 6 bases had no gene match. CDR3 protein: CASSAAGEYQETQYF. In DNA form, the CDR3 reads TGTGCCAGCAGCGCGGCGGGGGAGTACCAAGAGACCCAGTACTTC. Based on the CDR3 plus reference TRBV11-3 and TRBJ2-5, the full variable domain is EAGVVQSPRYKIIEKKQPVAFWCNPISGHNTLYWYLQNLGQGPELLIRYENEEAVDDSQLPKDRFSAERLKGVDSTLKIQPAELGDSAVYLCASSAAGEYQETQYFGPGTRLLVL.

V gene TRBV5-1 combines with J gene TRBJ2-1; D is unresolved. The CDR3 consists of 13 residues. Germline V gene data show CDR1 as SGHRS and CDR2 as YFSETQ. V dropped 4 bases and J dropped 8 bases, with 13 bases sitting between them. CDR3 in amino acids: CASSLILGDEQFF. The CDR3 DNA sequence: TGCGCCAGCAGCCTTATTTTGGGCGATGAGCAGTTCTTC.

The V and J genes are TRBV7-2 and TRBJ2-5; 7 bases are a match to TRBD2. The CDR3 is made up of 16 amino acids. V was pared by 5 bases and J by 6 bases, with 15 bases of the junction left unmatched. Germline V gene data show CDR1 as SGHTA and CDR2 as FQGNSA. DNA of the CDR3: TGTGCCAGCAGCCCCCAGGGCGGGAGCGCGGCGAAGACCCAGTACTTC. This sequence encodes CASSPQGGSAAKTQYF. The full variable domain, in which reference TRBV7-2 and TRBJ2-5 provide the parts outside the CDR3, is GAGVSQSPSNKVTEKGKDVELRCDPISGHTALYWYRQSLGQGLEFLIYFQGNSAPDKSGLPSDRFSAERTGGSVSTLTIQRTQQEDSAVYLCASSPQGGSAAKTQYFGPGTRLLVL.

The chain uses TRBV5-6 and TRBJ2-3; possible D gene TRBD2, 5 bases. CDR1 and CDR2 from the germline V gene are SGHDT and YYEEEE. CDR3 length: 12 residues. Trimming removed 2 bases at V and 9 bases at J, with 10 bases between. The DNA for the CDR3 is TGTGCCAGCAGCTTTATCGGGAAGACGCAGTATTTT. Amino acids: CASSFIGKTQYF.

The count of this clone is one. This rearrangement joins TRBV6-6 to TRBJ1-1; 8 bases map to TRBD1. The germline CDR1 and CDR2 sequences are MNHNY and SVGAGI (reference sequence). V shed 6 bases, J shed 5 bases, and the junction held 11 bases outside the gene matches. The CDR3 runs to 15 residues. The CDR3 spells CASSSPDREPTEAFF. The CDR3 DNA reads TGTGCCAGCAGCAGTCCGGACAGGGAACCGACTGAAGCTTTCTTT.

In its sample, this clone was seen once. The rearrangement links TRBV2 to TRBJ1-2, with D uncertain. Trimming cost V 4 bases and J 2 bases, with 11 bases left between them. Germline lookup yields CDR1 SNHLY and CDR2 FYNNEI. The CDR3 spans 14 residues. In DNA form, the CDR3 reads TGTGCCAGCAGTGGCCGACACGGCAACTATGGCTACACCTTC. The encoded protein is CASSGRHGNYGYTF.

The chain carries TRBV5-8 and TRBJ2-1, with 8 positions matching TRBD2. V lost 10 bases and J lost 4; bases outside the gene matches: 4. Looked up from germline, CDR1 is SGHTS and CDR2 is YDEGEE. The CDR3 consists of 12 residues. The CDR3 is CASGGSYNEQFF. For the CDR3, the DNA is TGTGCCTCGGGAGGGAGTTACAATGAGCAGTTCTTC.

The CDR3 region is CASSQRTGPTGELFF. The CDR3 DNA reads TGCGCCAGCAGCCAAAGGACAGGGCCCACCGGGGAGCTGTTTTTT. This chain connects TRBV4-1 to TRBJ2-2, with 8 bases matching TRBD1. Germline assignment: CDR1 MGHRA and CDR2 YSYEKL. V lost 2 bases, J lost 4 bases, and 3 bases stayed unmatched. CDR3 size: 15 residues.

The chain employs TRBV24-1 and TRBJ2-7; a weak D match, TRBD1 (6 bases). Deletions cut 9 bases from V and 3 bases from J, with 14 bases between. The CDR3 sequence is 13 residues long. The germline gives CDR1 KGHDR, CDR2 SFDVKD. CDR3 loop: CATYGLGGYEQYV. The CDR3 bases are TGTGCCACCTACGGTCTAGGGGGCTACGAGCAGTACGTC.

This clone was seen only a few times. The rearrangement uses TRBV7-9 and TRBJ2-7; 9 bases are shared with TRBD1. V lost 0 bases and J lost 0; bases outside the gene matches: 9. CDR1 is SEHNR, CDR2 FQNEAQ, per germline (reference sequence). The CDR3 consists of 18 residues. CDR3 in amino acids: CASSLAAAGTGFSYEQYF. The CDR3 DNA reads TGTGCCAGCAGCTTAGCAGCGGCCGGGACAGGGTTCTCCTACGAGCAGTACTTC.

The rearrangement uses TRBV7-6 and TRBJ2-1; D is perhaps TRBD1 (6 bases). The V end was cut by 5 bases, the J end by 0 bases, with 14 bases between. The CDR3 totals 16 residues. Germline CDR1 SGHVS, CDR2 FNYEAQ. CDR3 in DNA: TGTGCCAGCAGCCTCAATGACAGGAGCTCCTACAATGAGCAGTTCTTC. Translation gives CASSLNDRSSYNEQFF. Looking up the rest from reference TRBV7-6 and TRBJ2-1 gives the full variable domain: GAGVSQSPRYKVTKRGQDVALRCDPISGHVSLYWYRQALGQGPEFLTYFNYEAQQDKSGLPNDRFSAERPEGSISTLTIQRTEQRDSAMYRCASSLNDRSSYNEQFFGPGTRLTVL.

J is TRBJ2-7 and V is TRBV6-5; TRBD1 aligns across 8 bases. The germline V gene encodes CDR1 MNHEY and CDR2 SVGAGI. The junction had 3 bases not matched to a gene; V was cut back by 6 bases and J by 2 bases. This CDR3 has 13 residues. The CDR3 DNA reads as TGTGCCAGCAGCCAGGGGGCTCCCTACGAGCAGTACTTC. It specifies CASSQGAPYEQYF.

The chain recombines TRBV5-6 with TRBJ1-2; no clear D gene. The V end was cut by 1 base, the J end by 6 bases, with 10 bases between. The CDR3 runs to 13 residues. Germline assignment: CDR1 SGHDT and CDR2 YYEEEE. The chain's CDR3 is CASSLRRVHGYTF. CDR3 nucleotides: TGTGCCAGCAGCTTGAGACGGGTTCATGGCTACACCTTC.

This chain links TRBV4-2 with TRBJ2-3, with TRBD2 matching 7 bases. The V gene's germline CDR1 is LGHNA and CDR2 YNFKEQ. The CDR3 sequence is 16 residues long. Trimming removed 0 bases from V and 6 bases from J; junction bases left unmatched: 9. The CDR3 sequence: CASSQDRAGARDTQYF. CDR3 nucleotide sequence: TGTGCCAGCAGCCAAGATAGGGCGGGAGCCAGGGATACGCAGTATTTT.

The V and J genes are TRBV30 and TRBJ1-1, with 7 bases aligning to TRBD1. The V segment lost 4 bases and the J segment 4 bases; nucleotides outside the gene matches: 6. The CDR3 covers 13 residues. The germline V gene encodes CDR1 GTSNPN and CDR2 SVGIG (reference sequence). DNA for the CDR3: TGTGCCTGGATTCAAACAGGGGCCACTGAAGCTTTCTTT. Translation: CAWIQTGATEAFF.

Only a few counts were recorded for this clone. The chain uses TRBV6-2 or TRBV6-3 and TRBJ1-2, with 7 bases aligning to TRBD1. Germline CDR1 reads MNHEY; CDR2 reads SVGEGT. After removal of 6 bases from V and 2 bases from J, the junction contained 3 bases not matched to a gene. The CDR3 is made up of 13 amino acids. CDR3 sequence: CASSPTGNYGYTF. CDR3 coding DNA: TGTGCCAGCAGCCCGACAGGGAACTATGGCTACACCTTC.

The rearrangement uses TRBV5-6 and TRBJ1-6; 10 nucleotides match TRBD1. The trim removed 4 bases at V and 10 bases at J, leaving 11 bases unmatched. Looked up from germline, CDR1 is SGHDT and CDR2 is YYEEEE. There are 16 residues in the CDR3. The CDR3 DNA reads as TGTGCCAGCAGCCCTCACGGACAGGGGGAAAGATCACCCCTCCACTTT. Translating it yields CASSPHGQGERSPLHF. The variable domain in full, with the rest retrieved from reference TRBV5-6 and TRBJ1-6, is DAGVTQSPTHLIKTRGQQVTLRCSPKSGHDTVSWYQQALGQGPQFIFQYYEEEERQRGNFPDRFSGHQFPNYSSELNVNALLLGDSALYLCASSPHGQGERSPLHFGNGTRLTVT.

The J gene is TRBJ1-1, the V gene TRBV7-2; D possibly corresponds to TRBD1 (5 bases). Germline V gene lookup returns CDR1 SGHTA and CDR2 FQGNSA. Trimming removed 1 base from V and 3 bases from J, with 9 bases in between. This CDR3 contains 14 residues. The CDR3 sequence is CASSLGPGYTEAFF. Here the CDR3 DNA reads TGTGCCAGCAGCTTAGGGCCAGGGTACACTGAAGCTTTCTTT.

This rearrangement joins TRBV2 to TRBJ2-3; 9 nucleotides align to TRBD2. J lost 2 bases, V lost 8 bases, and 5 bases had no gene match. CDR1 is SNHLY and CDR2 is FYNNEI in the germline V gene. The CDR3 loop spans 14 amino acids. The CDR3 loop is CASGIAGVTDTQYF. CDR3 DNA sequence: TGTGCCAGCGGGATAGCGGGGGTCACAGATACGCAGTATTTT.